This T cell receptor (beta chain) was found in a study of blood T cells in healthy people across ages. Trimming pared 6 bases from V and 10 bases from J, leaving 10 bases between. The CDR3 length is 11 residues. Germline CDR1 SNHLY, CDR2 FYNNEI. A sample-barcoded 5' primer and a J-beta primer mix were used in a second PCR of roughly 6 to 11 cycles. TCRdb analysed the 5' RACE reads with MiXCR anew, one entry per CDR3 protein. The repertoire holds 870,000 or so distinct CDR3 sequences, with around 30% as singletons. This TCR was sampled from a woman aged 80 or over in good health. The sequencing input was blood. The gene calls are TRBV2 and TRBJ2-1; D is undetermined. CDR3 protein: CASSYGPEQFF. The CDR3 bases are TGTGCCAGCAGCTATGGTCCCGAGCAGTTCTTC.